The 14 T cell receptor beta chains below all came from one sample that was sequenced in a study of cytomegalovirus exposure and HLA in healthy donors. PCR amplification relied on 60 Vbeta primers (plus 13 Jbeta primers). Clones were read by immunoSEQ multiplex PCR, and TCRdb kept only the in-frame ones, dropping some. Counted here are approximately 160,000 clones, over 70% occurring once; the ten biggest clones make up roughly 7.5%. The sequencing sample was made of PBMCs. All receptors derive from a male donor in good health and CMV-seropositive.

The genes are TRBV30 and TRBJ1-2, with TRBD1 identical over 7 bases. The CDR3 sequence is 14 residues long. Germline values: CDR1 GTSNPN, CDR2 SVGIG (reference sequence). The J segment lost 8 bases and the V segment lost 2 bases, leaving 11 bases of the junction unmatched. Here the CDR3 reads CAWSRQGGPEGYTF. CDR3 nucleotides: TGTGCCTGGAGTCGCCAGGGGGGCCCTGAGGGCTACACCTTC.

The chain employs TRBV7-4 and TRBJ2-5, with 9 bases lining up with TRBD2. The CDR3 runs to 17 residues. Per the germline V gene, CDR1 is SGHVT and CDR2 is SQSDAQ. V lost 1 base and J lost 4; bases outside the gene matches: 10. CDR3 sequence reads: CASSLDRCSGGVETQYF. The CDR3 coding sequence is TGTGCCAGCAGCTTAGACCGTTGTAGCGGGGGAGTAGAGACCCAGTACTTC.

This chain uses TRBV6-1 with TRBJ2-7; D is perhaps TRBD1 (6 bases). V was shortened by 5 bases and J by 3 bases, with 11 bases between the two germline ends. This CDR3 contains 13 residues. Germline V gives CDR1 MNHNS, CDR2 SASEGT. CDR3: CASSSQGNYEQYF. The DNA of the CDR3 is TGTGCCAGCAGTTCACAGGGAAACTACGAGCAGTACTTC.

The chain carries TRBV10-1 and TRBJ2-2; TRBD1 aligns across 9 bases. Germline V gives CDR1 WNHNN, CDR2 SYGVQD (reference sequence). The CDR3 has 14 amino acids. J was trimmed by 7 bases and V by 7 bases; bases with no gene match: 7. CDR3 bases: TGCGCCAGCATGGGGGACAGGGTCAGCGGGGAGCTGTTTTTT. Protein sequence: CASMGDRVSGELFF.

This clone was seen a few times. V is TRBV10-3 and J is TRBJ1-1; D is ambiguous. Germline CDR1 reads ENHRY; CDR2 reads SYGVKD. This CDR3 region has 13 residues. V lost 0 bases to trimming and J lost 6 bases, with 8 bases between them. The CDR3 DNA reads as TGTGCCATCAGTGAGTCGCGGGAGGCTGAAGCTTTCTTT. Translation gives CAISESREAEAFF.

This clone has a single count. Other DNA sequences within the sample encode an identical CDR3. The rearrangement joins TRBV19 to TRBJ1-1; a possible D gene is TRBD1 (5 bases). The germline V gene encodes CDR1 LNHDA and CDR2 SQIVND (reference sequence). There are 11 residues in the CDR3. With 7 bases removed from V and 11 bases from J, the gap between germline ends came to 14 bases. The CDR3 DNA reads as TGTGCCAGTAACGACGCCCGGGGGGCTTTCTTT. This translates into CASNDARGAFF. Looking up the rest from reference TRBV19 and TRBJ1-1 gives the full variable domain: DGGITQSPKYLFRKEGQNVTLSCEQNLNHDAMYWYRQDPGQGLRLIYYSQIVNDFQKGDIAEGYSVSREKKESFPLTVTSAQKNPTAFYLCASNDARGAFFGQGTRLTVV.

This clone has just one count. CDR3 bases: TGTGCCAGCACCCCAGGTCTATACAATGAGCAGTTCTTC. Translation: CASTPGLYNEQFF. This sequence joins TRBV6-5 and TRBJ2-1, with unresolved D. Germline CDR1 is MNHEY and CDR2 is SVGAGI. The CDR3 contains 13 residues. V lost 7 bases to trimming and J lost 4 bases, with 11 bases between them.

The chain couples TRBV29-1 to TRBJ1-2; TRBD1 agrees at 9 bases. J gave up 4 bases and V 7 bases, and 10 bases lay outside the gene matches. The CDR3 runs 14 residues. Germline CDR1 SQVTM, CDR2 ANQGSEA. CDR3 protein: CSGETGTGLYGYTF. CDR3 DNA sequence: TGCAGCGGGGAGACCGGGACAGGGCTCTATGGCTACACCTTC.

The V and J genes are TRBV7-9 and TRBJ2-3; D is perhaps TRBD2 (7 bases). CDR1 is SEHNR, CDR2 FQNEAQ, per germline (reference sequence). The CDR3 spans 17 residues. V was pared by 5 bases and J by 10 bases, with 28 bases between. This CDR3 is CASSPIVAGAILDAQYF. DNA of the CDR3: TGTGCCAGCAGCCCCATTGTCGCGGGGGCCATACTAGACGCGCAGTATTTT.

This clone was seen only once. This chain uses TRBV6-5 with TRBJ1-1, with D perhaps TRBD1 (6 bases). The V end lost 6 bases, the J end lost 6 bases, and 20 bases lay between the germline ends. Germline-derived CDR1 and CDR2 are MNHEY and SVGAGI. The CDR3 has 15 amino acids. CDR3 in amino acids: CASSNNGRRGPEAFF. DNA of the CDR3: TGTGCCAGCAGCAACAATGGCCGCAGGGGCCCTGAAGCTTTCTTT.

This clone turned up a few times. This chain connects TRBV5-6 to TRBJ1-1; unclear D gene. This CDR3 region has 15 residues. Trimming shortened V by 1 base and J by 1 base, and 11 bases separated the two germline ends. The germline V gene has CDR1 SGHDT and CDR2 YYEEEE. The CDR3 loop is CASSLSSGWNTEAFF. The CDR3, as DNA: TGTGCCAGCAGCTTGTCGTCCGGGTGGAACACTGAAGCTTTCTTT.

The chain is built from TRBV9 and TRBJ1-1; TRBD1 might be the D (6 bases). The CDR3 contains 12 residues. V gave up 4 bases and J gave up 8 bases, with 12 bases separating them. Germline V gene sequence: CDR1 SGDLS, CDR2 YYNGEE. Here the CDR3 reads CASSHPRGEAFF. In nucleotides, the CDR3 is TGTGCCAGCAGCCATCCTAGGGGGGAAGCTTTCTTT.

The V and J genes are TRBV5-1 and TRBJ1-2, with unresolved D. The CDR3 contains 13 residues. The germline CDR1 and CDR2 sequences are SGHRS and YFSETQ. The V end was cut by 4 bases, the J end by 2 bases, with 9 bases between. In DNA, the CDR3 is TGCGCCAGCAGCGTGGGTTCAAACTATGGCTACACCTTC. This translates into CASSVGSNYGYTF.

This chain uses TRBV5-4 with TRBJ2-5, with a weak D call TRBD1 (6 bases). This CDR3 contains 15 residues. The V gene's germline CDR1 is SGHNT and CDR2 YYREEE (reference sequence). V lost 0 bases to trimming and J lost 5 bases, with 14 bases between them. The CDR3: CASSLDGTSMETQYF. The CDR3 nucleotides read TGTGCCAGCAGCTTGGATGGGACAAGCATGGAGACCCAGTACTTC.